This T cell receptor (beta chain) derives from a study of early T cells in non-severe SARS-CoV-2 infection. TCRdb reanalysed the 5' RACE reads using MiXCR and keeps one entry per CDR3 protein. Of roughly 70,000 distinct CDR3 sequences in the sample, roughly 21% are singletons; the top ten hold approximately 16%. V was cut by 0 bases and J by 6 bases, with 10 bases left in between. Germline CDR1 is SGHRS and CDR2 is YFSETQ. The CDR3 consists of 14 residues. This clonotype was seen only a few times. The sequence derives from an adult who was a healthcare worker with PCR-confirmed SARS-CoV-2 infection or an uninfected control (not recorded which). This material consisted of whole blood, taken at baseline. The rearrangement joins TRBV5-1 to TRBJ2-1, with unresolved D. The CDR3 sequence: CASSLEVPTNEQFF. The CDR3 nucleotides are TGCGCCAGCAGCTTGGAGGTGCCGACCAATGAGCAGTTCTTC.